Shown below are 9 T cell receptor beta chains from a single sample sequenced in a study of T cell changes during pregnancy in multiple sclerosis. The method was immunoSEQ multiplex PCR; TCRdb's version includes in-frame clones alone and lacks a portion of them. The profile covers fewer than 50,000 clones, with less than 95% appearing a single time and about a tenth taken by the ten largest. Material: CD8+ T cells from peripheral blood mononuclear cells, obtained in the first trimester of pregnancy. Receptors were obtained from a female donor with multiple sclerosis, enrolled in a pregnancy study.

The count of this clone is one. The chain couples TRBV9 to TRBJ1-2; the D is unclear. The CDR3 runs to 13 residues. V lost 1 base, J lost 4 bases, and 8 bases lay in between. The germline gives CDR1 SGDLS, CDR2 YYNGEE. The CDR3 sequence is CASSVNEIYGYTF. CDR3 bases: TGTGCCAGCAGCGTAAATGAGATCTATGGCTACACCTTC.

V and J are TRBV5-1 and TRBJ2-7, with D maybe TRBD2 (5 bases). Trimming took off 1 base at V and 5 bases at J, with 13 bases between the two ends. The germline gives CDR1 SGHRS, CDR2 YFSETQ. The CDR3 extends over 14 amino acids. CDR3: CASSLSGRAHEQYF. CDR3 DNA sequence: TGCGCCAGCAGCTTGTCGGGGAGAGCTCACGAGCAGTACTTC.

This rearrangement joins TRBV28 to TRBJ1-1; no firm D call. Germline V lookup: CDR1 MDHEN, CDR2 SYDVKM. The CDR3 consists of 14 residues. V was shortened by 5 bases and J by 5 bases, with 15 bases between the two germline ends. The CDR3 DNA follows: TGTGCCAGCAGTCCCGGGGAGGCGTCGACTGAAGCTTTCTTT. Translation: CASSPGEASTEAFF.

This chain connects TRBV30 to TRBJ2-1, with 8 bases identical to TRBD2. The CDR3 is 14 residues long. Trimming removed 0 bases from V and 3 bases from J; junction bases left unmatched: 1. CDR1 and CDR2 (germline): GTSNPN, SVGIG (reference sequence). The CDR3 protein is CAWSVLADYNEQFF. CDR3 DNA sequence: TGTGCCTGGAGTGTACTAGCGGACTACAATGAGCAGTTCTTC.

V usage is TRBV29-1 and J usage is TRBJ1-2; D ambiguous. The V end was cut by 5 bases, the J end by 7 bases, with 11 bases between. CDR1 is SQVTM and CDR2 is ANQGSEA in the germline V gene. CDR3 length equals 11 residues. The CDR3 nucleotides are TGCAGCGTTTGGGCAGCGGGTGGCTACACCTTC. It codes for CSVWAAGGYTF.

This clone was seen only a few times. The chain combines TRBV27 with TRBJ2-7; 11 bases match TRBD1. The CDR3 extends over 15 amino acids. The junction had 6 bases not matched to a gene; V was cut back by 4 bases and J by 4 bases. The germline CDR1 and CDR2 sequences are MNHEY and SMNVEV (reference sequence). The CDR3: CASSYGTGGNYEQYF. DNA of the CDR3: TGTGCCAGCAGTTACGGGACAGGGGGAAATTACGAGCAGTACTTC.

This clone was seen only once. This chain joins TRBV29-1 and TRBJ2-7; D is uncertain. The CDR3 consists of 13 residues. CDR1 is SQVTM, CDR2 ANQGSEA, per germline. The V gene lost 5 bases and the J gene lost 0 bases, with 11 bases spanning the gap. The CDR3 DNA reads TGCAGCGTTCACACCCCCAGCTCCTACGAGCAGTACTTC. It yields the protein CSVHTPSSYEQYF.

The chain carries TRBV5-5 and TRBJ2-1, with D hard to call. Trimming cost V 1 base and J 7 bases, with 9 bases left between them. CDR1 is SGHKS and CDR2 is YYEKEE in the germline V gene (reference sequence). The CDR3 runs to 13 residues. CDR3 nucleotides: TGTGCCAGCAGCTTGATCTCCGTTAATGAGCAGTTCTTC. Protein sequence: CASSLISVNEQFF.

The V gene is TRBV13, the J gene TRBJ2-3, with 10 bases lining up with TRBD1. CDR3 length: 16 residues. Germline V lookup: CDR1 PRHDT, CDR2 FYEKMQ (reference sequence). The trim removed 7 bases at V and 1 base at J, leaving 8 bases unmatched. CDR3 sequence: CASTRTGTGGTDTQYF. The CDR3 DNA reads TGTGCCAGCACCAGAACCGGGACAGGGGGCACAGATACGCAGTATTTT.